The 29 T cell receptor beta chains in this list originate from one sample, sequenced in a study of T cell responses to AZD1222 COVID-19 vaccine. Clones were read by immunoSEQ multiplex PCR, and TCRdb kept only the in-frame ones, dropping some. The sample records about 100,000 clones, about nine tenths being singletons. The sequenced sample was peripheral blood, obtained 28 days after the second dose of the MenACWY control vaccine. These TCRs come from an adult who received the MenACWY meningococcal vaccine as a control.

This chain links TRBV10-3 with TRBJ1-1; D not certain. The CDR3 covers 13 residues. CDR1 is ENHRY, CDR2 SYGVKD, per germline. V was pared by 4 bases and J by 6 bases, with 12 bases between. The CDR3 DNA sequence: TGTGCCATCAGTGGGGGAGTGATAGCTGAAGCTTTCTTT. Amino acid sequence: CAISGGVIAEAFF.

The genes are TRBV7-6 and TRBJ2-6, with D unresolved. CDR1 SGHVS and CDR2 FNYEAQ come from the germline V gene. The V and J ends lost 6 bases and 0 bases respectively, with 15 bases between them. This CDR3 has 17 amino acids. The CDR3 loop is CASSSPPRSSGANVLTF. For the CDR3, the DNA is TGTGCCAGCAGTTCACCCCCCCGGAGCTCTGGGGCCAACGTCCTGACTTTC.

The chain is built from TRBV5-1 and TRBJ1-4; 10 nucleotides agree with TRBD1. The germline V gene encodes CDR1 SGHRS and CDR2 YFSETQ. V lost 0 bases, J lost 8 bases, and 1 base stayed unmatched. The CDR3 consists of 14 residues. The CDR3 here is CASSLGDRGEKLFF. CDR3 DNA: TGCGCCAGCAGCTTGGGGGACAGGGGCGAAAAACTGTTTTTT.

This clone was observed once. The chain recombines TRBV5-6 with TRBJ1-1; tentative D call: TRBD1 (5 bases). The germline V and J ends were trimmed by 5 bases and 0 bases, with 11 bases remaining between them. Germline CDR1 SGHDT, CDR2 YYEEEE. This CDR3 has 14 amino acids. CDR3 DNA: TGTGCCAGCAGACGACAGTACATGAACACTGAAGCTTTCTTT. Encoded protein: CASRRQYMNTEAFF.

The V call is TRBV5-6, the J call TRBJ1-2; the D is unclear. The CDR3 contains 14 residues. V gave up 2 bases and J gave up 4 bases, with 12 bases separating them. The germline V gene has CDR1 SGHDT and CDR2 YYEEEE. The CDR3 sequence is CASSFGVEVYGYTF. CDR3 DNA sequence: TGTGCCAGCAGCTTTGGGGTAGAGGTCTATGGCTACACCTTC. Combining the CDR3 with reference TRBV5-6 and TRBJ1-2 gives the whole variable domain DAGVTQSPTHLIKTRGQQVTLRCSPKSGHDTVSWYQQALGQGPQFIFQYYEEEERQRGNFPDRFSGHQFPNYSSELNVNALLLGDSALYLCASSFGVEVYGYTFGSGTRLTVV.

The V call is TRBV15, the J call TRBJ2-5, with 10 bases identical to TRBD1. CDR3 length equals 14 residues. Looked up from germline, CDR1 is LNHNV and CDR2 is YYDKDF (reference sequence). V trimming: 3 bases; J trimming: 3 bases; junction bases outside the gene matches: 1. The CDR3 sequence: CATSSGQGEETQYF. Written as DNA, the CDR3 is TGTGCCACCAGCAGTGGACAGGGGGAAGAGACCCAGTACTTC.

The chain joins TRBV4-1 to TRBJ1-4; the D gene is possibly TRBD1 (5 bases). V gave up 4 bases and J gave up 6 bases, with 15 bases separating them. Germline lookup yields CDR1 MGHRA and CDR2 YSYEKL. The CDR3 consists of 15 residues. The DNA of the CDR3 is TGCGCCAGCAGCCTGGAGGGCCGGGGGGATGAAAAACTGTTTTTT. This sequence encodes CASSLEGRGDEKLFF.

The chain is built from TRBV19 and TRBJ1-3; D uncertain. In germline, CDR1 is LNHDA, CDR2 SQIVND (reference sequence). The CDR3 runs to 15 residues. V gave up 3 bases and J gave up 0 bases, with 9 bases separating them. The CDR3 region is CASSIPVGSGNTIYF. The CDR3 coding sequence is TGTGCCAGTAGTATCCCAGTGGGCTCTGGAAACACCATATATTTT.

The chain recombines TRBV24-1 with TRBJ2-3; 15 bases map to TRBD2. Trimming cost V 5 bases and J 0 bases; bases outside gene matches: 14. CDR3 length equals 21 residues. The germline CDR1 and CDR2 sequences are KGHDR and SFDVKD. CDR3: CATSGSPGLAGGRISTDTQYF. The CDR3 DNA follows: TGTGCCACCAGTGGCTCTCCGGGACTAGCGGGGGGACGGATTAGCACAGATACGCAGTATTTT.

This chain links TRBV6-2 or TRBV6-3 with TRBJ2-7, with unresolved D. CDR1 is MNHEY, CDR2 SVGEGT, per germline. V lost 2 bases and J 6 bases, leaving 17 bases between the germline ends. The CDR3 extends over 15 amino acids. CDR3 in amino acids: CASSYAYVGLGEQYF. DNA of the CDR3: TGTGCCAGCAGTTACGCCTATGTCGGCCTAGGCGAGCAGTACTTC.

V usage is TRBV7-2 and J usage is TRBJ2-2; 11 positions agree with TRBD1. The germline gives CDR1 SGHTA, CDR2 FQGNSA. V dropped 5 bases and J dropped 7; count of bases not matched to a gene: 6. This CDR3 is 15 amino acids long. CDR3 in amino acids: CASSPGTGGVGELFF. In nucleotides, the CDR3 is TGTGCCAGCAGCCCCGGGACAGGGGGTGTCGGGGAGCTGTTTTTT. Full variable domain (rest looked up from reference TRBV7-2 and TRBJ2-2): GAGVSQSPSNKVTEKGKDVELRCDPISGHTALYWYRQSLGQGLEFLIYFQGNSAPDKSGLPSDRFSAERTGGSVSTLTIQRTQQEDSAVYLCASSPGTGGVGELFFGEGSRLTVL.

The CDR3 DNA follows: TGTGCCAGCAGTGAAGAGGTAGGGAGGACCCAGTACTTC. It yields the protein CASSEEVGRTQYF. V is TRBV2 and J is TRBJ2-5, with a tentative D call TRBD2 (5 bases). The CDR3 is made up of 13 amino acids. Germline V gene lookup returns CDR1 SNHLY and CDR2 FYNNEI. Trimming pared 1 base from V and 7 bases from J, leaving 10 bases between.

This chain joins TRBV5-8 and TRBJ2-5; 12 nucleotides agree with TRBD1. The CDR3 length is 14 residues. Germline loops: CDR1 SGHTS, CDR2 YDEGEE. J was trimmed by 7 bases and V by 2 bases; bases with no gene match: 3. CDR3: CASSFGTGGLTQYF. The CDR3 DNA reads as TGTGCCAGCAGCTTCGGGACAGGGGGCCTGACCCAGTACTTC.

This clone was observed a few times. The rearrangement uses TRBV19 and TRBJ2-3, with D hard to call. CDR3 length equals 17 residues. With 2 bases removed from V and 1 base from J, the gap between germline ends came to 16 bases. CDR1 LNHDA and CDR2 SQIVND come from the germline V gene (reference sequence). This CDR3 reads CASSITIGRLGTDTQYF. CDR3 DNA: TGTGCCAGTAGTATAACAATTGGCCGATTGGGCACAGATACGCAGTATTTT.

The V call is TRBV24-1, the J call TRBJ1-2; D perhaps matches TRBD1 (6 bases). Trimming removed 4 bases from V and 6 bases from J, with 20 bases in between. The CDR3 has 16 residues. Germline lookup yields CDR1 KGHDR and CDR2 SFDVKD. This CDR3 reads CATSEGGQGLLDGYTF. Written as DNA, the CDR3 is TGTGCCACCAGTGAAGGGGGTCAGGGCCTGCTGGATGGCTACACCTTC.

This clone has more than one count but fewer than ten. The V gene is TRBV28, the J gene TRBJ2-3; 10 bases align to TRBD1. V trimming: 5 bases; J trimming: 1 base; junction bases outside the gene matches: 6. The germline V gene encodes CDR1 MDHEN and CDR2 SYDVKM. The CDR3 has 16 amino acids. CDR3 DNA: TGTGCCAGCAGTCCCACCGGACAGGGGGGCACAGATACGCAGTATTTT. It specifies CASSPTGQGGTDTQYF.

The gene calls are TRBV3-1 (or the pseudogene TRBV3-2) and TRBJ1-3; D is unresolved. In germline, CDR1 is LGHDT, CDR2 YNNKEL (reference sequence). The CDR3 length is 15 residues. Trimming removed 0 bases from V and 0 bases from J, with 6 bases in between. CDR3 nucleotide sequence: TGTGCCAGCAGCCAAGAGTCGCACTCTGGAAACACCATATATTTT. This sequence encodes CASSQESHSGNTIYF.

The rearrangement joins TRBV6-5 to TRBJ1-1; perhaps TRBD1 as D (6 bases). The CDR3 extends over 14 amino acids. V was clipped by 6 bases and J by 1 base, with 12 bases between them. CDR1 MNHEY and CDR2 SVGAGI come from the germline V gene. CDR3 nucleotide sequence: TGTGCCAGCAGCCAACAGGGATCGAACACTGAAGCTTTCTTT. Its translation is CASSQQGSNTEAFF.

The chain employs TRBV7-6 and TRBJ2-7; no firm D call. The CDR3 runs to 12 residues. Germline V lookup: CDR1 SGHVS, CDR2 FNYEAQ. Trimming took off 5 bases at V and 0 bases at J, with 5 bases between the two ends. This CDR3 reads CASSLSSYEQYF. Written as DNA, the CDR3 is TGTGCCAGCAGCCTCAGCTCCTACGAGCAGTACTTC.

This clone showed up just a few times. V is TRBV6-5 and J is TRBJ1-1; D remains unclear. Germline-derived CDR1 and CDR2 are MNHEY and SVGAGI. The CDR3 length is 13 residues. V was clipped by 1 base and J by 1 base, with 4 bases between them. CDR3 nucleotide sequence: TGTGCCAGCAGTTACTGGGAGAACACTGAAGCTTTCTTT. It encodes CASSYWENTEAFF.

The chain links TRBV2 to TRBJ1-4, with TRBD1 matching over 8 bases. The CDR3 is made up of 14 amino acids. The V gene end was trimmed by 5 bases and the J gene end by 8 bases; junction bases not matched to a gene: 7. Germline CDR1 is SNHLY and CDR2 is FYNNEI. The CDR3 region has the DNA TGTGCCAGCAGTACCCAGGGGGCGGGGGAAAAACTGTTTTTT. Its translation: CASSTQGAGEKLFF.

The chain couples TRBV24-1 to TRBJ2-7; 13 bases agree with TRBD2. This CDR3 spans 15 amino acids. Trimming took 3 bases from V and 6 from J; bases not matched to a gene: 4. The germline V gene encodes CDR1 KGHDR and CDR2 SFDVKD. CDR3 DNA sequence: TGTGCCACCAGTGATACTAGCGGGGGGGCACGCGAGCAGTACTTC. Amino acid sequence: CATSDTSGGAREQYF.

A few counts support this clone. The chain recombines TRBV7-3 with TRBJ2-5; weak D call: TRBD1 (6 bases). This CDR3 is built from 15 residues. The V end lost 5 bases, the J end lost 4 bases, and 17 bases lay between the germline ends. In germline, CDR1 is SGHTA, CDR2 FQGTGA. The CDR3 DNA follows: TGTGCCAGCAGCGAAACAGGAACCAGGGGAGAGACCCAGTACTTC. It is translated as CASSETGTRGETQYF.

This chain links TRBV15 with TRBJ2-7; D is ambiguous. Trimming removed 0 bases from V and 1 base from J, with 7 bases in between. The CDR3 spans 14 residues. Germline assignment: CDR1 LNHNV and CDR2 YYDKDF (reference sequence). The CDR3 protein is CATSRESGSYEQYF. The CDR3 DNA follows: TGTGCCACCAGCAGAGAATCGGGTTCCTACGAGCAGTACTTC.

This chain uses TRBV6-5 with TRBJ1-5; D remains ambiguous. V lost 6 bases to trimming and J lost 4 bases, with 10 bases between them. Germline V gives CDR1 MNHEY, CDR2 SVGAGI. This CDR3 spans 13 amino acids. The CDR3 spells CASRDFGNQPQHF. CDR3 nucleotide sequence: TGTGCCAGCAGGGATTTTGGAAATCAGCCCCAGCATTTT.

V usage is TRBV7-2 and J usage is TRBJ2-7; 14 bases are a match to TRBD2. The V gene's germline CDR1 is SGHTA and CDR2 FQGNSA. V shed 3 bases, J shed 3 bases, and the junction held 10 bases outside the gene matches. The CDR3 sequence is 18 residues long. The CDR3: CASSFLIGLAGGHYEQYF. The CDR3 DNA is TGTGCCAGCAGCTTCCTAATCGGACTAGCGGGGGGCCACTACGAGCAGTACTTC.

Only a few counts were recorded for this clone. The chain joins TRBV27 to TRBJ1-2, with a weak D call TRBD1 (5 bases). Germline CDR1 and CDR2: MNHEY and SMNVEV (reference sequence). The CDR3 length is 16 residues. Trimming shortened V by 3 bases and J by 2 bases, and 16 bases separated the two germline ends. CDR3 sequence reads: CASSFNSGGDNYGYTF. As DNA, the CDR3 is TGTGCCAGCAGTTTCAACTCTGGAGGGGACAACTATGGCTACACCTTC.

The CDR3 region has the DNA TGTGCCAGCAGCTTGGCGACAGGGGGCACCTCCTACGAGCAGTACTTC. Translated: CASSLATGGTSYEQYF. This chain uses TRBV11-2 with TRBJ2-7, with TRBD1 matching 10 bases. This CDR3 spans 16 amino acids. V shed 3 bases, J shed 0 bases, and the junction held 5 bases outside the gene matches. The V gene's germline CDR1 is SGHAT and CDR2 FQNNGV.

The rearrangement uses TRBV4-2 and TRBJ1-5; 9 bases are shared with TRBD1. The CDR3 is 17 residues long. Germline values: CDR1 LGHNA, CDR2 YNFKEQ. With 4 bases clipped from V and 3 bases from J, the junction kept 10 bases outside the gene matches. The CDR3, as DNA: TGTGCCAGCAGCCCAGCGTCGGGACAGGGCCTCAATCAGCCCCAGCATTTT. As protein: CASSPASGQGLNQPQHF.